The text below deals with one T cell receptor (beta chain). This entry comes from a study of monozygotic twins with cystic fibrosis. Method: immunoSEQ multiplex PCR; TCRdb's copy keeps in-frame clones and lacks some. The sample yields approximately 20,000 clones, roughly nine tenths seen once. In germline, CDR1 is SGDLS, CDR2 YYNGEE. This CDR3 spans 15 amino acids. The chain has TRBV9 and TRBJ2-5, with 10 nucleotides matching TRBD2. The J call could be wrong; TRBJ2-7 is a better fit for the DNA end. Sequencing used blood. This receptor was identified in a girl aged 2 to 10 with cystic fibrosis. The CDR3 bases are TGTGCCAGCAGCGTAGGAGGGACTAGCGACGCCGAGCAGTACTTC. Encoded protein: CASSVGGTSDAEQYF.